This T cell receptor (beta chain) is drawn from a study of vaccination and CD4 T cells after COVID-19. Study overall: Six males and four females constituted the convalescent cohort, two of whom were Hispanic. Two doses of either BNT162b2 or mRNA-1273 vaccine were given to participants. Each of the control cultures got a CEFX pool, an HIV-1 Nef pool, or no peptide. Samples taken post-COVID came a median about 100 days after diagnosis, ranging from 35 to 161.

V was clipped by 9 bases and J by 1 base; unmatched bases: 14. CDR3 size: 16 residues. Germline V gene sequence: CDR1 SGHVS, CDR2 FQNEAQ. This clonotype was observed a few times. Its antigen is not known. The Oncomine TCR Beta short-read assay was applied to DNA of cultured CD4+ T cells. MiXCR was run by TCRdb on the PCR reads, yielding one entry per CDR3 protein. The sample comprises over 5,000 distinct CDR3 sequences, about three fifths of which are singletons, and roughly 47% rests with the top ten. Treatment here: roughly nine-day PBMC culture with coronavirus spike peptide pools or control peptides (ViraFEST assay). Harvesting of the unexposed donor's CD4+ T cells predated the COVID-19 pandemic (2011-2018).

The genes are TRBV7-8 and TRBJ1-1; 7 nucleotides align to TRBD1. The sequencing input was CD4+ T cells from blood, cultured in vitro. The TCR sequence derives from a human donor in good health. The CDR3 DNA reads TGTGCCAGAAGGAACGGGCGGGGACAGAAGAACACTGAAGCTTTCTTT. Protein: CARRNGRGQKNTEAFF.